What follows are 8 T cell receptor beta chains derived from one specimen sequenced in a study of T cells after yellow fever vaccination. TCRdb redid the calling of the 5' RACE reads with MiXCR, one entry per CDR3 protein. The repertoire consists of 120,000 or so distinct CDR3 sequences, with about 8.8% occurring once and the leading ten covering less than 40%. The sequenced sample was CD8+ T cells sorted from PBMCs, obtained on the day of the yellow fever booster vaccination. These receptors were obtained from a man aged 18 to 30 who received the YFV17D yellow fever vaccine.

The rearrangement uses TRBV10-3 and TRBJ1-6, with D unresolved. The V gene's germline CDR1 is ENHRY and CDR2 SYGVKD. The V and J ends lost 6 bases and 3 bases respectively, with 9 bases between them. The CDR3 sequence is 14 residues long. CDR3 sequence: CAIRQEGYNSPLHF. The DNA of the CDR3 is TGTGCCATCAGGCAGGAGGGCTATAATTCACCCCTCCACTTT.

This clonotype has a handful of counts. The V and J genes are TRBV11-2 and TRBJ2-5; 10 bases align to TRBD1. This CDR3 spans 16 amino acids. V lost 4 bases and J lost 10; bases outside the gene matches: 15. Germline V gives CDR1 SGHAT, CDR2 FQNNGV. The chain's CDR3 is CASSSRDRGPQMGQYF. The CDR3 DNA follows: TGTGCCAGCAGCTCCCGGGACAGGGGCCCCCAGATGGGCCAGTACTTC.

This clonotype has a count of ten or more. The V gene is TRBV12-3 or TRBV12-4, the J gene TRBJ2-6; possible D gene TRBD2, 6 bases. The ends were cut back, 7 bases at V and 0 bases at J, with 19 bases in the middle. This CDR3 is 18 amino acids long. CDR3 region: CASTQRRGPYSGANVLTF. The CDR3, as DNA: TGTGCCAGCACCCAAAGGCGGGGCCCCTACTCTGGGGCCAACGTCCTGACTTTC.

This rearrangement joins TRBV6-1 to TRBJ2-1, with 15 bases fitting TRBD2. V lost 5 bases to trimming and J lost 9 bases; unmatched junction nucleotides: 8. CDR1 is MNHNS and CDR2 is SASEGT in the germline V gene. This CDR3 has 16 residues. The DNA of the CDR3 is TGTGCCAGCAGTACCTGGACTAGCGGGGGGGAGAGTGAGCAGTTCTTC. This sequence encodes CASSTWTSGGESEQFF.

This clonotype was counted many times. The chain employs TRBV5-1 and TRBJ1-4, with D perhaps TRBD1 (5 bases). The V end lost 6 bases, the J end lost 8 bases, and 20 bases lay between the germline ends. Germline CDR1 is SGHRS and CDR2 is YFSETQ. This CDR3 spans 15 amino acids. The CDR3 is CASTATGGPGEKLFF. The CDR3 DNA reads TGCGCCAGCACCGCCACGGGGGGACCGGGGGAAAAACTGTTTTTT.

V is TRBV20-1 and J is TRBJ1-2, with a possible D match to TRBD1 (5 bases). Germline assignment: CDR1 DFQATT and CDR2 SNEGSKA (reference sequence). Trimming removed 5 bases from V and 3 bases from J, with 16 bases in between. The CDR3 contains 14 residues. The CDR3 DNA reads TGCAGTGCTGTAGACAGCTCGGGTGACTATGGCTACACCTTC. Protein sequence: CSAVDSSGDYGYTF.

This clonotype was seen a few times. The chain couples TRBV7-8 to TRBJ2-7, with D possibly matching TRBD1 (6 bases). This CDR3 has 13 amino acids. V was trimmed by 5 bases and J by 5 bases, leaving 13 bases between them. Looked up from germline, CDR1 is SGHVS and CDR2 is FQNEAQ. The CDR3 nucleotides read TGTGCCAGCAGCACTACAGGGACCGACGAGCAGTACTTC. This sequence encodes CASSTTGTDEQYF.

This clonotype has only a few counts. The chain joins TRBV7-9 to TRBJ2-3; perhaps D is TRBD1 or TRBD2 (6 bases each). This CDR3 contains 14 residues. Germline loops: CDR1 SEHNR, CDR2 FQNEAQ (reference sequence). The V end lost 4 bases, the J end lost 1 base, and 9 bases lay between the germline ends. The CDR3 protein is CASSWGAGTDTQYF. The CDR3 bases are TGTGCCAGCAGCTGGGGGGCGGGCACAGATACGCAGTATTTT.